This T cell receptor (beta chain) comes out of a study of shared clonotypes between healthy human individuals. The CDR3 length is 13 residues. V was pared by 10 bases and J by 6 bases, with 18 bases between. Germline CDR1 is SEHNR and CDR2 is FQNEAQ (reference sequence). CD8 cells classed as naive were CD45RO-negative and positively selected for CCR7, excluding terminally differentiated effector memory CD45RA+ cells. The assay was immunoSEQ multiplex PCR, and TCRdb's table has in-frame clones only and misses some. The repertoire holds around 2.1 million clones, with around 93% as singletons. This clonotype originated in a man aged 18 to 29 in good health. Some clones in this sample may be carry-over from other donors' samples. Sequenced input: naive CD8+ T cells from PBMCs. The rearrangement uses TRBV7-9 and TRBJ1-2, with D perhaps TRBD1 (6 bases). CDR3 nucleotides: TGTGCCACCACACGGGGGGCAGGTGATGGCTACACCTTC. Its protein product is CATTRGAGDGYTF.